The text below deals with one T cell receptor beta chain. Its matching antigen is unknown. This sample is drawn from a study of beta chain features in type 1 diabetes. Expressed TCRB transcripts were sequenced because the entire RNA isolate underwent reverse transcription. Sequencing used immunoSEQ multiplex PCR; TCRdb keeps in-frame clones, though not all of them. The repertoire holds some 900,000 clones, roughly a sixth seen once, with about 0.025% in the top ten. Study findings and constraints: The naive, central memory and Treg TCRB repertoires of patients appeared to be more similar to one another than those of healthy donors.

This CDR3 is 16 amino acids long. Germline assignment: CDR1 KGHSH and CDR2 LQKENI. The trim removed 1 base at V and 5 bases at J, leaving 10 bases unmatched. V usage is TRBV18 and J usage is TRBJ2-7, with TRBD2 identical over 8 bases. This TCR came from a woman aged 18-29 years in good health. Sequencing used naive CD4+ T cells from blood. The CDR3 coding sequence is TGTGCCAGCTCACCACGGTTGTCGGGGGGGATCAACGAGCAGTACTTC. As protein: CASSPRLSGGINEQYF. Based on the CDR3 plus reference TRBV18 and TRBJ2-7, the full variable domain is NAGVMQNPRHLVRRRGQEARLRCSPMKGHSHVYWYRQLPEEGLKFMVYLQKENIIDESGMPKERFSAEFPKEGPSILRIQQVVRGDSAAYFCASSPRLSGGINEQYFGPGTRLTVT.